This T cell receptor (beta chain) was observed in a study of CD8+ T cells in alopecia areata. The overall study: Tofacitinib treatment spanned 6 to 18 months, with 6 months off drug afterward.

Sorting from PBMCs produced CD4+ and CD8+ T cells. Study results and caveats: In lesional scalp, particularly from alopecia totalis/universalis, clonality was higher than in normal scalp. There were also resident alphabeta T cells of normal skin sequenced in scalp samples.

Only a few counts were recorded for this clone. The antigen is undetermined. Isolated RNA was reverse transcribed into cDNA used as the sequencing template. This table comes from immunoSEQ multiplex PCR, and its TCRdb copy is limited to in-frame clones, with some not included. Here the sample spans 55,000 to 75,000 clones, 40% to 50% being singletons. The germline CDR1 and CDR2 sequences are LNHNV and YYDKDF (reference sequence). Trimming removed 5 bases from V and 12 bases from J, with 17 bases in between. This CDR3 is 13 amino acids long. Sequences were derived from CD8+ T cells sorted from blood, sampled at week 0. The TCR comes from a human donor with alopecia areata. The J gene is TRBJ2-1, the V gene TRBV15, with no clear D. DNA of the CDR3: TGTGCCACCAGCGGAAGCCGACTGGATGTGCAGTTCTTC. This translates into CATSGSRLDVQFF.